The rows below give T cell receptor beta chains drawn from one sample of a study of T cell changes during pregnancy in multiple sclerosis. The protocol was immunoSEQ multiplex PCR, while the TCRdb copy is restricted to in-frame clones and leaves out a portion. The sample lists 14,000 or so clones; just over 90% were seen once. The material sequenced was peripheral blood, taken in the second trimester of pregnancy. These receptors all come from a female donor in good health, enrolled as a control in a pregnancy study. The CDR3 runs from the conserved cysteine through the conserved F or W. Each record gives: V gene, D gene, J gene, clone size, CDR3 protein, CDR3 DNA. The D gene is left open where the match is weak. The size field is filled for only some rows; it gives once, few, many or a size class.

TRBV21-1	.	TRBJ1-2	.	CASSKKADFYYGYTF	TGTGCCAGCAGCAAAAAGGCGGATTTTTACTATGGCTACACCTTC
TRBV7-3	.	TRBJ2-7	.	CASSLDAGPYEQYF	TGTGCCAGCAGCTTAGACGCGGGGCCCTACGAGCAGTACTTC
TRBV10-2	TRBD1	TRBJ2-1	once	CASSGTGGAYNEQFF	TGCGCCAGCAGTGGGACAGGGGGCGCGTACAATGAGCAGTTCTTC
TRBV7-2	TRBD1	TRBJ1-6	once	CASSPASSGQGSSSPLHF	TGTGCCAGCAGCCCAGCTAGTTCCGGACAGGGTTCTTCCTCACCCCTCCACTTT
TRBV7-9	.	TRBJ2-5	.	CASSPRRLSQETQYF	TGTGCCAGCAGCCCCCGTAGACTATCGCAAGAGACCCAGTACTTC
TRBV19	TRBD1	TRBJ2-7	.	CASSIRDRDLAEQYF	TGTGCCAGTAGTATAAGGGACAGGGACTTGGCTGAGCAGTACTTC
TRBV30	TRBD1	TRBJ2-3	.	CAFHKTGQAADTQYF	TGTGCCTTCCATAAGACAGGGCAGGCGGCAGATACGCAGTATTTT
TRBV18	.	TRBJ1-1	.	CASSSKEMNTEAFF	TGTGCCAGCTCTTCGAAAGAGATGAACACTGAAGCTTTCTTT
TRBV19	TRBD2	TRBJ2-1	.	CASSMSLAGGNEQFF	TGTGCCAGTAGTATGTCTCTAGCGGGGGGCAATGAGCAGTTCTTC
TRBV11-3	TRBD1	TRBJ2-1	.	CASSSQGAGAYNEQFF	TGTGCCAGCAGCTCACAGGGGGCAGGGGCCTACAATGAGCAGTTCTTC
TRBV28	TRBD2	TRBJ2-3	.	CASSSPFGLAGADTQYF	TGTGCCAGCAGTTCCCCTTTCGGACTAGCGGGAGCAGATACGCAGTATTTT
TRBV6-5	TRBD1	TRBJ1-2	.	CASSSGTGGGYGYTF	TGTGCCAGCAGTTCGGGGACAGGGGGCGGCTATGGCTACACCTTC
TRBV29-1	TRBD1	TRBJ1-1	.	CSAMGQMNTEAFF	TGCAGCGCGATGGGACAGATGAACACTGAAGCTTTCTTT
TRBV5-8	.	TRBJ1-3	.	CASSLRSQRNTIYF	TGTGCCAGCAGCTTGCGGTCACAGCGAAACACCATATATTTT
TRBV4-3	TRBD2	TRBJ2-3	.	CASSQGLAGGQGDTQYF	TGCGCCAGCAGCCAGGGACTAGCGGGGGGGCAGGGAGATACGCAGTATTTT
TRBV19	.	TRBJ1-5	once	CASIDSYSNQPQHF	TGTGCCAGCATAGACAGTTATAGCAATCAGCCCCAGCATTTT
TRBV28	.	TRBJ2-1	once	CASSLQTRVRDNEQFF	TGTGCCAGCAGTTTACAGACTAGAGTCAGGGACAATGAGCAGTTCTTC
TRBV9	TRBD2	TRBJ2-5	.	CASSVGTSNGLETQYF	TGTGCCAGCAGCGTAGGGACTAGTAATGGGTTAGAGACCCAGTACTTC
TRBV7-9	TRBD2	TRBJ2-5	.	CASSFPTSGGGVWGETQYF	TGTGCCAGCAGCTTCCCTACTAGCGGGGGGGGAGTTTGGGGAGAGACCCAGTACTTC
TRBV18	.	TRBJ1-2	.	CASSPPVTGTYGYTF	TGTGCCAGCTCACCACCAGTCACAGGGACCTATGGCTACACCTTC